This T cell receptor (beta chain) derives from a study of cytomegalovirus exposure and HLA in healthy donors. Amplification used 60 Vbeta primers and 13 Jbeta primers. Only in-frame clones appear in the TCRdb table, and some are missing; sequencing was by immunoSEQ multiplex PCR. The sample records approximately 120,000 clones, 60% to 75% being singletons. The CDR3 has 14 residues. Germline V lookup: CDR1 SEHNR, CDR2 FQNEAQ (reference sequence). This clone was counted a few times. With a far larger clone one base away, a read error is the likely cause. Donors likely had unrecorded immune exposures despite being nominally healthy when sampled.

The genes are TRBV7-9 and TRBJ1-3; 7 bases align to TRBD1. This receptor was obtained from a woman between 50 and 59 years old in good health and CMV-seropositive. Sequencing was done on a sample of PBMCs. DNA for the CDR3: TGTTCCAGCAGACCCGGGACAGCTGGAAACACCATATATTTT. Its translation is CSSRPGTAGNTIYF.